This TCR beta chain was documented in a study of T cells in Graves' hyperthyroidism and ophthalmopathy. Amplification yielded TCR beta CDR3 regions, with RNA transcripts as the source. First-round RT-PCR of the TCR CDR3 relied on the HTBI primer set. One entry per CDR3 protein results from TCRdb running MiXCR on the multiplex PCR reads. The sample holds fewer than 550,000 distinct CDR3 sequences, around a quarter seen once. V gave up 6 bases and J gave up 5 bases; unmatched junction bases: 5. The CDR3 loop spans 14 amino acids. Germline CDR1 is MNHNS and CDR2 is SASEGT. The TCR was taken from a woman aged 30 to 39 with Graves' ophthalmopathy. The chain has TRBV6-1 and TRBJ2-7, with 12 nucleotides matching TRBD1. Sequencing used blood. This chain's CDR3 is CASRRDRGQNEQYF. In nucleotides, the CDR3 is TGTGCCAGCAGGAGGGACAGGGGGCAAAACGAGCAGTACTTC.